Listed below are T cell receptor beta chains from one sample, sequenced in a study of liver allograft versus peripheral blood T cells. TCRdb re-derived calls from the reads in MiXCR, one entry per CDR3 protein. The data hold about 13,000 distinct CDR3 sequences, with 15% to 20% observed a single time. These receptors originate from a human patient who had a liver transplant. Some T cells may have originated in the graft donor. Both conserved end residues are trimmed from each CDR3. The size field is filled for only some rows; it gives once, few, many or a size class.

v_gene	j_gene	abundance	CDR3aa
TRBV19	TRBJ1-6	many	ASKDDRGDSPLH
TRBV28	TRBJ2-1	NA	ASSSPGLAGVLGNEQF
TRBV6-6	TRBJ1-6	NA	ASRQQGERGPLH
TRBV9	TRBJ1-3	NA	ASSAASSPHTIY
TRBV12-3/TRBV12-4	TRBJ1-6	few	ASRSQVVSPLH
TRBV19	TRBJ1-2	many	ASSTILLGTGWSGYT
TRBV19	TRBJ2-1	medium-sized	ASSRTSGVYNEQF
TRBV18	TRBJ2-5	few	ASSPGWETQY
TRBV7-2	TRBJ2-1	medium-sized	ASSLAGTSSYNEQF
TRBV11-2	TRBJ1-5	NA	ASSPGDRQPQH
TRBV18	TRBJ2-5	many	ASSPLRDSQETQY
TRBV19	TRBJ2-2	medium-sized	ASSPQKWNTGELF
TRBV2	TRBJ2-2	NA	ASSVGAVSTGELF
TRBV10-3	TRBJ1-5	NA	AISESAQGSNQPQH
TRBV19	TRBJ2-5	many	ASSMGLSQETQY